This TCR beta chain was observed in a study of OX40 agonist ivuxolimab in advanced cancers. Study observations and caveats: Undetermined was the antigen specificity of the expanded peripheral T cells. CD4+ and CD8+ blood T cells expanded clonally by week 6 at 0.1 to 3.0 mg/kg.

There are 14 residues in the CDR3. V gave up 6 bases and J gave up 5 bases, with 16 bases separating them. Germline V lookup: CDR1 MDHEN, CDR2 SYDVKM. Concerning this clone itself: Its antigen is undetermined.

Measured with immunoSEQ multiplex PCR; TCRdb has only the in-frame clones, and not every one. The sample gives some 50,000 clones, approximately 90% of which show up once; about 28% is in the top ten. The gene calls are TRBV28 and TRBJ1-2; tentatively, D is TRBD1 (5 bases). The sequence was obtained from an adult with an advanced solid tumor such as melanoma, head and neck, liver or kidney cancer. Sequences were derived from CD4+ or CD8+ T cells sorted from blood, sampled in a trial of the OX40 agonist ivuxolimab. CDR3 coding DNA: TGTGCCAGCAGCCCCCGGGGCGGGTCGTATGGCTACACCTTC. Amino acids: CASSPRGGSYGYTF.